Listed below are T cell receptor beta chains from one sample, sequenced in a study of regulatory T cells in long-lasting Graves disease. Each CDR3 protein is one row after TCRdb ran MiXCR on the multiplex PCR reads. The table includes approximately 470,000 distinct CDR3 sequences, about a sixth detected once. This same sample was also part of a study on T cells in Graves' hyperthyroidism and ophthalmopathy.

The sample here was peripheral blood mononuclear cells (PBMCs), taken at new diagnosis, from a patient treated with antithyroid drugs. The receptors come from a middle-aged man with Graves disease. Each CDR3 is given with its conserved first and last residue. Each record gives: V gene, D gene, clone size, J gene, CDR3 protein, CDR3 DNA. D genes are given only for firm matches. A clone size is listed for some rows: how often the clone was seen (once, few, many), or a class if it is expanded.

TRBV7-2	TRBD1	many	TRBJ2-2	CASSLWTGGTGELFF	TGTGCCAGCAGCTTATGGACAGGGGGCACCGGGGAGCTGTTTTTT
TRBV18	TRBD1	many	TRBJ2-3	CASSPPTGITDTQYF	TGTGCCAGCTCACCTCCGACAGGGATTACAGATACGCAGTATTTT
TRBV6-2/TRBV6-3	-	-	TRBJ1-2	CASSYSGGRTYGYTF	TGTGCCAGCAGTTACTCGGGAGGGAGGACCTATGGCTACACCTTC
TRBV20-1	TRBD2	many	TRBJ2-7	CSARVNSGRLHEQYF	TGCAGTGCTAGAGTCAATAGCGGGAGACTCCACGAGCAGTACTTC
TRBV11-3	TRBD2	many	TRBJ2-7	CASSSFLAGVPEQYF	TGTGCCAGCAGCTCGTTCCTAGCGGGAGTGCCCGAGCAGTACTTC
TRBV20-1	TRBD1	few	TRBJ1-5	CSARASTGLQPQHF	TGCAGTGCTAGAGCCTCGACAGGGTTACAGCCCCAGCATTTT
TRBV19	TRBD2	once	TRBJ2-3	CASSMSGASTDTQYF	TGTGCCAGTAGTATGAGCGGGGCTAGCACAGATACGCAGTATTTT
TRBV12-3/TRBV12-4	TRBD1	-	TRBJ2-3	CASSRTGDGYRTDTQYF	TGTGCCAGCAGTCGTACAGGGGATGGGTACCGCACAGATACGCAGTATTTT
TRBV4-1	-	-	TRBJ2-3	CASSQERGGDTQYF	TGCGCCAGCAGCCAAGAACGGGGAGGCGATACGCAGTATTTT
TRBV30	-	many	TRBJ1-3	CAWSRDRPGNTIYF	TGTGCCTGGAGTAGAGACAGGCCCGGAAACACCATATATTTT
TRBV5-1	-	few	TRBJ2-1	CASSFAPRDWRGPGEQFF	TGCGCCAGCAGCTTTGCCCCCCGCGACTGGCGGGGGCCGGGTGAGCAGTTCTTC
TRBV29-1	-	few	TRBJ2-7	CSVEDSRPYEQYF	TGCAGCGTTGAAGACAGCAGACCCTACGAGCAGTACTTC
TRBV6-1	-	many	TRBJ2-7	CASSRIGGQQNPYEQYF	TGTGCCAGCAGTCGAATAGGGGGACAACAGAATCCCTACGAGCAGTACTTC
TRBV11-2	TRBD2	many	TRBJ2-1	CASSLVAGGEYEQFF	TGTGCCAGCAGCTTAGTTGCGGGAGGAGAGTATGAGCAGTTCTTC
TRBV28	TRBD1	many	TRBJ2-7	CRGPYEQYF	TGTAGGGGGCCCTACGAGCAGTACTTC
TRBV5-1	TRBD1	-	TRBJ1-1	CASSPTNRGHSNTEAFF	TGCGCCAGCAGCCCAACGAACAGGGGGCATTCGAACACTGAAGCTTTCTTT
TRBV30	-	many	TRBJ2-7	CAWNRGTYEQYF	TGTGCCTGGAATAGGGGGACCTACGAGCAGTACTTC
TRBV27	TRBD2	-	TRBJ2-1	CASSFRTSSYNEQFF	TGTGCCAGCAGTTTCCGGACTAGCTCCTACAATGAGCAGTTCTTC
TRBV10-3	-	-	TRBJ1-1	CAISDGYTEAFF	TGTGCCATCAGTGATGGGTATACTGAAGCTTTCTTT
TRBV7-9	TRBD1	many	TRBJ2-3	CASSLRDSIDTQYF	TGTGCCAGCAGCTTAAGGGACAGTATAGATACGCAGTATTTT
TRBV6-2/TRBV6-3	TRBD1	many	TRBJ2-7	CASSSRQGSYEQYF	TGTGCCAGCAGTTCGAGACAGGGATCCTACGAGCAGTACTTC
TRBV30	-	few	TRBJ2-5	CAWRATGQETQYF	TGTGCCTGGAGGGCCACAGGCCAAGAGACCCAGTACTTC
TRBV5-1	-	many	TRBJ2-5	CASSSGLVQETQYF	TGCGCCAGCAGCTCTGGACTCGTCCAAGAGACCCAGTACTTC
TRBV19	-	-	TRBJ1-3	CASSMNPRTGNTIYF	TGTGCCAGTAGTATGAACCCCCGGACTGGAAACACCATATATTTT
TRBV5-1	-	many	TRBJ1-1	CASSKDGNTEAFF	TGCGCCAGCAGTAAGGACGGGAACACTGAAGCTTTCTTT
TRBV2	TRBD2	many	TRBJ2-3	CASSELAGRTDTQYF	TGTGCCAGCAGTGAACTAGCGGGACGCACAGATACGCAGTATTTT
TRBV20-1	-	-	TRBJ2-3	CSARDPGRGTDTQYF	TGCAGTGCTAGAGATCCTGGCAGGGGCACAGATACGCAGTATTTT
TRBV2	-	many	TRBJ2-7	CASSGGRSYEQYF	TGTGCCAGCAGTGGTGGGCGATCCTACGAGCAGTACTTC
TRBV30	-	-	TRBJ2-7	CAWSVDFQACEQYF	TGTGCCTGGAGTGTGGACTTTCAAGCCTGCGAGCAGTACTTC
TRBV5-5	TRBD2	few	TRBJ2-1	CASSLGTSGFREQFF	TGTGCCAGCAGCTTGGGGACTAGCGGGTTTAGGGAGCAGTTCTTC
TRBV28	-	many	TRBJ1-1	CASTLGWPGPMNTEAFF	TGTGCCAGCACCCTAGGGTGGCCAGGCCCCATGAACACTGAAGCTTTCTTT
TRBV20-1	TRBD2	many	TRBJ2-7	CSARTPEAGERKGYF	TGCAGTGCTAGGACTCCCGAGGCGGGAGAACGGAAAGGCTACTTC
TRBV2	-	many	TRBJ2-1	CASSKAAHAGNEQFF	TGTGCCAGCAGTAAAGCGGCCCATGCGGGCAATGAGCAGTTCTTC
TRBV12-3/TRBV12-4	-	-	TRBJ2-5	CASSLLAGIQETQYF	TGTGCCAGCAGTTTACTTGCGGGGATACAAGAGACCCAGTACTTC
TRBV20-1	-	many	TRBJ2-3	CSASLPGTDTQYF	TGCAGTGCTAGCCTCCCAGGAACAGATACGCAGTATTTT
TRBV7-2	TRBD2	few	TRBJ2-7	CASSLDSGGTYEQYF	TGTGCCAGCAGCTTAGATAGCGGGGGCACCTACGAGCAGTACTTC
TRBV14	-	-	TRBJ2-1	CASSQGGTPEQFF	TGTGCCAGCAGCCAAGGGGGGACACCGGAGCAGTTCTTC
TRBV5-1	-	many	TRBJ2-3	CASSLNGRGYTQYF	TGCGCCAGCAGCTTGAACGGGAGAGGATATACGCAGTATTTT
TRBV14	TRBD2	-	TRBJ2-1	CASSQWFSGRSNEQFF	TGTGCCAGCAGCCAATGGTTTAGCGGGAGGAGCAATGAGCAGTTCTTC
TRBV7-9	-	many	TRBJ2-7	CASSETQVQYYEQYF	TGTGCCAGCAGCGAGACCCAGGTTCAGTACTACGAGCAGTACTTC
TRBV7-2	TRBD1	many	TRBJ2-5	CASSSAGQGLGETQYF	TGTGCCAGCAGCTCTGCGGGACAGGGGTTAGGGGAGACCCAGTACTTC
TRBV20-1	-	-	TRBJ2-1	CSALGTHSYNEQFF	TGCAGTGCTCTTGGGACCCACTCCTACAATGAGCAGTTCTTC
TRBV5-1	-	few	TRBJ2-2	CASRPLGGGSTGELFF	TGTGCCAGCAGACCCCTCGGAGGGGGATCAACCGGGGAGCTGTTTTTT
TRBV14	-	few	TRBJ1-1	CASSQKENTEAFF	TGTGCCAGCAGCCAGAAAGAGAACACTGAAGCTTTCTTT
TRBV20-1	TRBD2	many	TRBJ2-3	CSARGRLAGGVADTQYF	TGCAGTGCTAGAGGTAGACTAGCGGGAGGTGTGGCAGATACGCAGTATTTT
TRBV11-2	-	many	TRBJ2-5	CASSHPGTTVAQYF	TGTGCCAGCAGCCACCCCGGGACGACCGTTGCCCAGTACTTC
TRBV6-5	TRBD2	many	TRBJ2-7	CASSLTGTSYSYEQYF	TGTGCCAGCAGTTTGACCGGGACTAGCTACTCCTACGAGCAGTACTTC
TRBV20-1	-	many	TRBJ1-1	CSASWGVGTEAFF	TGCAGTGCTAGTTGGGGGGTTGGTACTGAAGCTTTCTTT
TRBV30	-	-	TRBJ1-1	CAWSNPEQGGSLNTEAFF	TGTGCCTGGAGTAACCCGGAACAGGGTGGATCGTTGAACACTGAAGCTTTCTTT
TRBV28	TRBD1	many	TRBJ1-1	CASSQDRGRVSTEAFF	TGTGCCAGCAGCCAAGACAGGGGGCGAGTGAGCACTGAAGCTTTCTTT